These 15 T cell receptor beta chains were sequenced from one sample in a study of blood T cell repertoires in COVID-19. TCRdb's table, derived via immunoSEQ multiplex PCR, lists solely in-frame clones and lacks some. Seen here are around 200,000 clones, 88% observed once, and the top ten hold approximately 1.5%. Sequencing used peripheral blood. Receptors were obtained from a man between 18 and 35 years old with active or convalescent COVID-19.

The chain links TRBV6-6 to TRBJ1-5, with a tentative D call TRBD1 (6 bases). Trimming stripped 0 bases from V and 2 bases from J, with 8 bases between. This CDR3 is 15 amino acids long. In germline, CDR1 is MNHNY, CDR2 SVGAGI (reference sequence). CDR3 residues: CASSYSAGGNQPQHF. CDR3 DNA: TGTGCCAGCAGTTACTCGGCAGGGGGCAATCAGCCCCAGCATTTT.

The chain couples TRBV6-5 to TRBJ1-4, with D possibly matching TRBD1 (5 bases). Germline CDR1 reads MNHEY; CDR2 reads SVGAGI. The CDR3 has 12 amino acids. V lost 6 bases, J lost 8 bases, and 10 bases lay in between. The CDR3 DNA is TGTGCCAGCAGGGGGGGAAGAGAAAAACTGTTTTTT. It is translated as CASRGGREKLFF.

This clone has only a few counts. CDR3 protein: CASSLTGFADTQYF. The CDR3, as DNA: TGTGCCAGCAGCTTAACAGGGTTCGCAGATACGCAGTATTTT. V usage is TRBV11-2 and J usage is TRBJ2-3, with D tentatively TRBD1 (6 bases). Germline values: CDR1 SGHAT, CDR2 FQNNGV. Deletions cut 2 bases from V and 4 bases from J, with 10 bases between. The CDR3 runs 14 residues.

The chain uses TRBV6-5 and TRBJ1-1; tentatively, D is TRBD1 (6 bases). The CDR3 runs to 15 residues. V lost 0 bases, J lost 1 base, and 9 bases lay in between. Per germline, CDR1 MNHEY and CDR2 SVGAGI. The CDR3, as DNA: TGTGCCAGCAGTTACTCGAGAGGGGGGAACACTGAAGCTTTCTTT. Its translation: CASSYSRGGNTEAFF.

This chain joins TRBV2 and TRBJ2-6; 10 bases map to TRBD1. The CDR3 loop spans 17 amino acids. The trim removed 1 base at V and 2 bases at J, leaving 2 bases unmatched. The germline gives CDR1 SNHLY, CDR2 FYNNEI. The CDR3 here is CASSEGTGGTGANVLTF. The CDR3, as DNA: TGTGCCAGCAGTGAAGGGACAGGGGGGACTGGGGCCAACGTCCTGACTTTC.

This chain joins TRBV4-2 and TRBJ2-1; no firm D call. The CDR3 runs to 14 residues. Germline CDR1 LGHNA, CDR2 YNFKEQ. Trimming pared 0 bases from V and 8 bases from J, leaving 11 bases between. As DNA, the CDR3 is TGTGCCAGCAGCCAAGATCAGAGGATCTATGAGCAGTTCTTC. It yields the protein CASSQDQRIYEQFF.

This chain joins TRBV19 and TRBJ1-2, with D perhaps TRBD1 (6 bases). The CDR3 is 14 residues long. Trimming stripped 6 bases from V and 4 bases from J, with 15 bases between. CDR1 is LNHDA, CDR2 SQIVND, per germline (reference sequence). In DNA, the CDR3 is TGTGCCAGTAGCCCTGGCCAGGGGAGCTATGGCTACACCTTC. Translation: CASSPGQGSYGYTF. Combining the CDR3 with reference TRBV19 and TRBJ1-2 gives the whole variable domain DGGITQSPKYLFRKEGQNVTLSCEQNLNHDAMYWYRQDPGQGLRLIYYSQIVNDFQKGDIAEGYSVSREKKESFPLTVTSAQKNPTAFYLCASSPGQGSYGYTFGSGTRLTVV.

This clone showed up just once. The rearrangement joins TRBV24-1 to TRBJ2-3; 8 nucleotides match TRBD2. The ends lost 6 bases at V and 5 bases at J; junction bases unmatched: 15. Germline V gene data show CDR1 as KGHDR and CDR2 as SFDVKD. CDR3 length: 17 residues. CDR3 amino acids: CATSRRSGGAPGDTQYF. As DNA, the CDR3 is TGTGCCACCAGTAGGCGATCGGGGGGGGCCCCGGGAGATACGCAGTATTTT.

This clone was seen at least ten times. The CDR3 sequence is CASSEDSENQPQHF. CDR3 nucleotide sequence: TGTGCCAGCAGTGAAGACAGTGAAAATCAGCCCCAGCATTTT. The chain employs TRBV6-1 and TRBJ1-5; D gene uncertain. The germline CDR1 and CDR2 sequences are MNHNS and SASEGT. The CDR3 covers 14 residues. Trimming stripped 1 base from V and 4 bases from J, with 8 bases between.

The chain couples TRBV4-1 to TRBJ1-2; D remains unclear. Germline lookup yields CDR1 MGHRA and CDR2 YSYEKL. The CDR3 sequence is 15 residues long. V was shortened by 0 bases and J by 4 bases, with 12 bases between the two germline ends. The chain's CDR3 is CASSQDPNSSYGYTF. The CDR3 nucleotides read TGCGCCAGCAGCCAAGATCCCAATTCGAGCTATGGCTACACCTTC.

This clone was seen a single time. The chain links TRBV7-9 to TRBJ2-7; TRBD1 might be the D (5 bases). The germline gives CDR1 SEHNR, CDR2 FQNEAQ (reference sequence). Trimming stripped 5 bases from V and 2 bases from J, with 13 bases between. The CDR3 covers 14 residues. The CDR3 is CASSTTDSPYEQYF. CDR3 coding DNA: TGTGCCAGCAGCACCACCGACAGTCCCTACGAGCAGTACTTC.

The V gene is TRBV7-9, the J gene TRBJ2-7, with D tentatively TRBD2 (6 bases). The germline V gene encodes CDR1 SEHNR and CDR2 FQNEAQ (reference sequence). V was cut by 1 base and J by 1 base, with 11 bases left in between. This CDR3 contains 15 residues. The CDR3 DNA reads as TGTGCCAGCAGCTTAGTTGACGGGGGATCCTACGAGCAGTACTTC. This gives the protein CASSLVDGGSYEQYF.

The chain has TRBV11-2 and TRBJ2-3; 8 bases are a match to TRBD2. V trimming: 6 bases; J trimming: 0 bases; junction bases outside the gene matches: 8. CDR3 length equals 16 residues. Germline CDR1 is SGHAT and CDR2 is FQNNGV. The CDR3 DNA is TGTGCCAGCAGGGTAGCGGGGCGAACTAGCACAGATACGCAGTATTTT. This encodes CASRVAGRTSTDTQYF.

For the CDR3, the DNA is TGTGCCAGCTGGGCGGGGGTCTCTGAAGCTTTCTTT. It is translated as CASWAGVSEAFF. The chain carries TRBV18 and TRBJ1-1, with D possibly TRBD1 on 5 matching bases. CDR3 length equals 12 residues. The V gene lost 7 bases and the J gene lost 6 bases, with 12 bases spanning the gap. Germline V CDR1 and CDR2: KGHSH, LQKENI.

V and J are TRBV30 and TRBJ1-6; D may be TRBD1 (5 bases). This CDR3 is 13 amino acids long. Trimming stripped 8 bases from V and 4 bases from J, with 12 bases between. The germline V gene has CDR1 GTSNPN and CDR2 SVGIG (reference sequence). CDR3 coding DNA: TGTGCCACCCGGGGGGGGTATAATTCACCCCTCCACTTT. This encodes CATRGGYNSPLHF.